This T cell receptor (beta chain) was sequenced during a study of blood T cell repertoires in COVID-19. Background on the study: Some COVID-19 samples were acute and others convalescent; all came from the United States, Italy and Spain.

TCRdb keeps only in-frame clones here, not all; method: immunoSEQ multiplex PCR. Of about 120,000 clones listed, 80% to 90% are singletons. This sequence was found in a woman between 45 and 65 years old with acute or convalescent COVID-19. The sample taken for sequencing was peripheral blood.

The CDR3 spells CASSPGPGEGGWETQYF. Written as DNA, the CDR3 is TGTGCCAGCAGCCCCGGCCCCGGCGAGGGGGGGTGGGAGACCCAGTACTTC. This chain connects TRBV5-8 to TRBJ2-5; D might be TRBD2 (7 bases). Germline CDR1 SGHTS, CDR2 YDEGEE. V lost 4 bases and J lost 5, with 24 bases in between. This CDR3 region has 17 residues.